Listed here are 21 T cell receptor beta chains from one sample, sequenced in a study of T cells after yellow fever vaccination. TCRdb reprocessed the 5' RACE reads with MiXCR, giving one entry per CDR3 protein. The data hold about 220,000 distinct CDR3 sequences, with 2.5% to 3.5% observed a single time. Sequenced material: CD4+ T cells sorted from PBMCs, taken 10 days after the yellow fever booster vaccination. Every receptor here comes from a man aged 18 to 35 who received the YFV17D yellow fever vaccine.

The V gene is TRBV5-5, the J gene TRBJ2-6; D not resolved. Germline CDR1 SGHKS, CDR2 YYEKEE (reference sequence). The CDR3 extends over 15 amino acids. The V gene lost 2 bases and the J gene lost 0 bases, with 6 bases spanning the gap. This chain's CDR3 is CASSFGLSGANVLTF. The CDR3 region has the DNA TGTGCCAGCAGCTTTGGTCTCTCTGGGGCCAACGTCCTGACTTTC.

CDR3 DNA: TGTGCCAGCAGTAACAGACTACATCAAGAGACCCAGTACTTC. Amino acid sequence: CASSNRLHQETQYF. V gene TRBV6-2 or TRBV6-3 combines with J gene TRBJ2-5, with D maybe TRBD2 (5 bases). The CDR3 has 14 residues. Trimming removed 5 bases from V and 2 bases from J, with 12 bases in between. The V gene's germline CDR1 is MNHEY and CDR2 SVGEGT.

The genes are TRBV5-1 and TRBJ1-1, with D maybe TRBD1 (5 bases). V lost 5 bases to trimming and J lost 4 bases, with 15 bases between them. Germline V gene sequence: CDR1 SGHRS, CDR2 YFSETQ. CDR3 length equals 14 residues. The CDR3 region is CASREGSATTEAFF. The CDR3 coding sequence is TGCGCCAGCAGGGAGGGGTCGGCGACCACTGAAGCTTTCTTT.

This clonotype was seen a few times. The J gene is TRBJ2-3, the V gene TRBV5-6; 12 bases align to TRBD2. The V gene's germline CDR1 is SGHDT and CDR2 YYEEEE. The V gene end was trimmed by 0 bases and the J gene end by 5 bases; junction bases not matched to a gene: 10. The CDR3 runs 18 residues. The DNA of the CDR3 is TGTGCCAGCAGCTTGGGCTCCGGACTAGCGGGGCCAGGAGATACGCAGTATTTT. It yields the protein CASSLGSGLAGPGDTQYF.

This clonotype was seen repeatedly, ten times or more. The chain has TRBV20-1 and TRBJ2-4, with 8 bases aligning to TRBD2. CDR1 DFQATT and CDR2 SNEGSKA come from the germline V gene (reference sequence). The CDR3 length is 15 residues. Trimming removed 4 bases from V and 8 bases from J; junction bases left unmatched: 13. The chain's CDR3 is CSATYGGGRQDIQYF. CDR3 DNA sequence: TGCAGTGCTACCTACGGGGGGGGCCGACAAGACATTCAGTACTTC.

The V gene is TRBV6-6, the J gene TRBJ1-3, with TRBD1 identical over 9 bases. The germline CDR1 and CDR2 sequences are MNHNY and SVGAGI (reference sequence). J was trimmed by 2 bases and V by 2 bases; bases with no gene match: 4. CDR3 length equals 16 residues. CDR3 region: CASSYVGTGPGNTIYF. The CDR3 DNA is TGTGCCAGCAGTTACGTCGGGACAGGGCCTGGAAACACCATATATTTT.

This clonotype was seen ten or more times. CDR3 residues: CASSQDPAGGIGETQYF. The CDR3 nucleotides are TGCGCCAGCAGCCAAGATCCCGCGGGGGGCATAGGAGAGACCCAGTACTTC. The chain uses TRBV4-3 and TRBJ2-5, with 8 bases identical to TRBD2. With V trimmed by 0 bases and J by 4 bases, 10 bases remained unmatched. The V gene's germline CDR1 is LGHNA and CDR2 YSLEER. This CDR3 has 17 amino acids.

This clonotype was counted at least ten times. The CDR3 spells CASSSPRREGSYEQYF. In DNA form, the CDR3 reads TGTGCCAGCAGCTCCCCCCGGCGGGAGGGCTCCTACGAGCAGTACTTC. The V gene is TRBV6-5, the J gene TRBJ2-7, with 9 bases matching TRBD2. Per the germline V gene, CDR1 is MNHEY and CDR2 is SVGAGI. Germline trimming cut 6 bases from V and 0 bases from J; bases unmatched to any gene: 9. This CDR3 spans 16 amino acids.

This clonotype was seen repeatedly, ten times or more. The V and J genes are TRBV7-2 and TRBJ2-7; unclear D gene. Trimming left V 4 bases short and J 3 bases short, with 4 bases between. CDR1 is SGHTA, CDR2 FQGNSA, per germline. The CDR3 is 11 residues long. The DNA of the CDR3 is TGTGCCAGCAGCTCCTTCTACGAGCAGTACTTC. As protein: CASSSFYEQYF.

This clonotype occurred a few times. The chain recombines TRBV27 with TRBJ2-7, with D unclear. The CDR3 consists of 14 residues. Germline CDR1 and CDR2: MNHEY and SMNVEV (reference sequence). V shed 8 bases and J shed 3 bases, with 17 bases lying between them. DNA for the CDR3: TGTGCCAGCTCAAAAAGGGTAGAGTACTACGAGCAGTACTTC. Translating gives CASSKRVEYYEQYF.

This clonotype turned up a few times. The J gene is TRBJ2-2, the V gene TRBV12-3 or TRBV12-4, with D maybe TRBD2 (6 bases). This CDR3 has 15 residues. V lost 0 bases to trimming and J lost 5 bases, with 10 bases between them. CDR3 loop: CASSLAGGTTGELFF. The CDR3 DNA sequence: TGTGCCAGCAGTTTAGCGGGGGGTACTACCGGGGAGCTGTTTTTT.

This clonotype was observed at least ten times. CDR3 sequence (DNA): TGTGCCAGCATCCCGACCGGGGAGCTGTTTTTT. It specifies CASIPTGELFF. V gene TRBV7-2 combines with J gene TRBJ2-2; D is ambiguous. This CDR3 is built from 11 residues. With 7 bases removed from V and 5 bases from J, the gap between germline ends came to 5 bases. Germline V CDR1 and CDR2: SGHTA, FQGNSA. Full variable domain (remainder filled in from reference TRBV7-2 and TRBJ2-2): GAGVSQSPSNKVTEKGKDVELRCDPISGHTALYWYRQSLGQGLEFLIYFQGNSAPDKSGLPSDRFSAERTGGSVSTLTIQRTQQEDSAVYLCASIPTGELFFGEGSRLTVL.

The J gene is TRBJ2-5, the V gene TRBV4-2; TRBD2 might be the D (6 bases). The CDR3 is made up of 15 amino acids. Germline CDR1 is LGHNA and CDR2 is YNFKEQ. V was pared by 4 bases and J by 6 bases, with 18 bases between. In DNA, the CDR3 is TGTGCCAGCAGCCGGACGAGGGACTCCGAGAAGACCCAGTACTTC. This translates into CASSRTRDSEKTQYF.

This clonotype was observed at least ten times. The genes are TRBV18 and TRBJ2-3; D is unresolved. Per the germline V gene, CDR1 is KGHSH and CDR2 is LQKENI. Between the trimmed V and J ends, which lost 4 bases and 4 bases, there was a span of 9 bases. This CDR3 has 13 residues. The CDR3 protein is CASSRPAPDTQYF. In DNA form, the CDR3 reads TGTGCCAGCTCACGACCGGCTCCAGATACGCAGTATTTT.

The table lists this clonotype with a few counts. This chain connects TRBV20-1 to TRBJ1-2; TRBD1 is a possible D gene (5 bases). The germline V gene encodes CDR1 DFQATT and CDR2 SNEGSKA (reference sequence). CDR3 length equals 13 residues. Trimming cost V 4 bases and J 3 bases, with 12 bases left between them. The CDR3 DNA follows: TGCAGTGCTACCCGGGGCCCTGACTATGGCTACACCTTC. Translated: CSATRGPDYGYTF.

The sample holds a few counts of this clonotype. The CDR3 spells CASGRQATDTQYF. The CDR3 nucleotides are TGTGCCAGCGGAAGACAGGCCACAGATACGCAGTATTTT. The chain uses TRBV5-5 and TRBJ2-3, with D perhaps TRBD1 (6 bases). The CDR3 is 13 amino acids. Trimming removed 7 bases at V and 2 bases at J, with 11 bases between. CDR1 and CDR2 from the germline V gene are SGHKS and YYEKEE (reference sequence).

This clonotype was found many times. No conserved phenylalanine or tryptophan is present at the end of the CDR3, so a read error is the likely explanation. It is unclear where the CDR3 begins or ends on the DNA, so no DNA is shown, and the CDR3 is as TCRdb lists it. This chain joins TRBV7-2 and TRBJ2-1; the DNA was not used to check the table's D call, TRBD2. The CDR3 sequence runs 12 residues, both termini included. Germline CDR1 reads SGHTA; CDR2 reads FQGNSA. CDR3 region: CASSLEAGRYRL.

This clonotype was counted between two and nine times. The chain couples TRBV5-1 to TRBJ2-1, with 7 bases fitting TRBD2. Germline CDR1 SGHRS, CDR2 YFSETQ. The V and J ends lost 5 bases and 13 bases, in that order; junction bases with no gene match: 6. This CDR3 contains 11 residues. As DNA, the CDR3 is TGCGCCAGCAGATCCGGGACTACACAGTTCTTC. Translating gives CASRSGTTQFF.

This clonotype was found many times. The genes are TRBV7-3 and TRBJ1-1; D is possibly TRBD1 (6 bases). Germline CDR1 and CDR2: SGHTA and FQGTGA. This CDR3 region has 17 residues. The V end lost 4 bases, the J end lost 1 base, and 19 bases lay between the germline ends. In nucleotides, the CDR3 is TGTGCCAGCAGCTCCCACCCGGGGGCCTCTGGGAACACTGAAGCTTTCTTT. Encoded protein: CASSSHPGASGNTEAFF. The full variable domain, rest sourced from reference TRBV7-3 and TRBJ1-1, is GAGVSQTPSNKVTEKGKYVELRCDPISGHTALYWYRQSLGQGPEFLIYFQGTGAADDSGLPNDRFFAVRPEGSVSTLKIQRTERGDSAVYLCASSSHPGASGNTEAFFGQGTRLTVV.

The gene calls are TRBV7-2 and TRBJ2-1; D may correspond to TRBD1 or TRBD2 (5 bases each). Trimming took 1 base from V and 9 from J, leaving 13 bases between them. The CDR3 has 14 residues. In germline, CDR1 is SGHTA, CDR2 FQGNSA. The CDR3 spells CASSLDPGSGEQFF. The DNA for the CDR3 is TGTGCCAGCAGCTTAGATCCAGGGAGCGGTGAGCAGTTCTTC.

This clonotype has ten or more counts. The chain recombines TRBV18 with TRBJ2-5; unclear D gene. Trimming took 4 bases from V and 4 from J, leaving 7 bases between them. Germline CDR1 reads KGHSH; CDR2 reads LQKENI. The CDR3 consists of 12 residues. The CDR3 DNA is TGTGCCAGCTCACACCCCCTAGAGACCCAGTACTTC. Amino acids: CASSHPLETQYF.